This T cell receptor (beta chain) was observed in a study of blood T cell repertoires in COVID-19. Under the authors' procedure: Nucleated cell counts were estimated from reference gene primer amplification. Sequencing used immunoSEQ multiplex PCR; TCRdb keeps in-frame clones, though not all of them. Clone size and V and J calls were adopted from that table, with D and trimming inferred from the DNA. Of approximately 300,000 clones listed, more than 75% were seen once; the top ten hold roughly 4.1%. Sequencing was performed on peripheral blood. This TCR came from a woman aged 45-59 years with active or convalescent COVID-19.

The CDR3 DNA reads TGTGCCAGCAGCTTAGGCTACGCTAGGACTAGCGGATACACAGATAATACGCAGTATTTT. Protein sequence: CASSLGYARTSGYTDNTQYF. The chain recombines TRBV11-3 with TRBJ2-3; 10 bases map to TRBD2. CDR3 length: 20 residues. Germline assignment: CDR1 SGHNT and CDR2 YENEEA. With 1 base clipped from V and 7 bases from J, the junction kept 20 bases outside the gene matches.